The T cell receptor beta chain described here comes from a study of tumor and adjacent non-tumor tissue in lung cancer. No cell sorting was done before RNA was extracted from the tissue. TCRbeta libraries were built with three rounds of nested PCR, modified from ARM-PCR. Via MiXCR, TCRdb re-called the multiplex PCR reads, giving one row per CDR3 protein. The sample comprises about 75,000 distinct CDR3 sequences, about three quarters of which are singletons, and about an eighth rests with the top ten. V was clipped by 8 bases and J by 0 bases, with 20 bases between them. Per the germline V gene, CDR1 is SGHAT and CDR2 is FQNNGV. This CDR3 has 16 amino acids.

This clonotype was obtained from a woman in her forties or fifties with non-small cell lung cancer. Sequencing input: lung tumor tissue. The J gene is TRBJ2-7, the V gene TRBV11-2, with TRBD1 as a possible D gene (5 bases). CDR3 amino acids: CASGHGQGEFSYEQYF. CDR3 bases: TGTGCCAGCGGCCATGGACAAGGAGAGTTCTCCTACGAGCAGTACTTC. The variable domain in full, completed from reference TRBV11-2 and TRBJ2-7, reads EAGVAQSPRYKIIEKRQSVAFWCNPISGHATLYWYQQILGQGPKLLIQFQNNGVVDDSQLPKDRFSAERLKGVDSTLKIQPAKLEDSAVYLCASGHGQGEFSYEQYFGPGTRLTVT.